This TCR beta chain was documented in a study of control samples from healthy donors and cancer patients (dated by TCRdb to 2019 to 2021). The cysteine opens and the phenylalanine closes a CDR3 of 16 amino acids. Of the read, only the CDR3 DNA is kept; its 48 bases are in frame from base 1. CDR1 and CDR2 were assigned from the germline V gene (reference sequence) as SEHNR and FQNEAQ. Trimming removed 5 bases from V and 4 bases from J, leaving 20 bases between the germline ends. Remarks on this clone: Its recognized antigen is unknown.

Library prep was done by the immunoSEQ multiplex PCR assay. As stored in TCRdb, this immuneACCESS dataset retains in-frame rearrangements with V and J assigned. A fraction of the clones does not appear; measured against another copy, unresolved V genes explain less than half of the discrepancy, and the remainder lacks a known reason. Per the sample table, the count is some 180,000 clones. Roughly 2.2% of the sample belongs to the ten largest clones. The rearrangement combines TRBV7-9 with TRBJ2-5; a weak D assignment points to TRBD2 (6 bases agree). Material for sequencing was blood. This clonotype was sampled from a woman aged 25 to 39 in good health. The nucleotides are TGTGCCAGCAGCCCAAGGGGAGGCCAGGGACGAGAGACCCAGTACTTC. Its translation reads: CASSPRGGQGRETQYF.